The clone carrying this TCR beta chain has a count of ten or more. What was amplified from RNA transcripts were TCR beta CDR3 regions. The TCR CDR3 was amplified in a first-round RT-PCR using the HTBI primer set. TCRdb re-analysed the multiplex PCR reads in MiXCR, keeping a single row per CDR3 protein. The sample has under 300,000 distinct CDR3 sequences; about 20% are singletons. The data originate from a study of T cells in Graves' hyperthyroidism and ophthalmopathy. This TCR was recovered from a young man with Graves' ophthalmopathy. The sample taken for sequencing was blood.

The CDR3 is CASSLSGRVSGELFF. For the CDR3, the DNA is TGTGCCAGCAGCTTGAGCGGGAGGGTTTCCGGGGAGCTGTTTTTT. V usage is TRBV11-3 and J usage is TRBJ2-2, with TRBD2 matching over 10 bases. The J segment lost 6 bases and the V segment lost 3 bases, leaving 4 bases of the junction unmatched. CDR1 is SGHNT and CDR2 is YENEEA in the germline V gene. CDR3 length: 15 residues.